This T cell receptor beta chain was sequenced during a study of T cell changes during pregnancy in multiple sclerosis. The germline V gene has CDR1 MNHEY and CDR2 SVGAGI. The trim removed 2 bases at V and 4 bases at J, leaving 4 bases unmatched. This CDR3 comprises 15 residues. TCRdb keeps only in-frame clones here, not all; method: immunoSEQ multiplex PCR. Of approximately 70,000 clones listed, 90% to 95% are singletons. The chain recombines TRBV6-5 with TRBJ1-2, with 10 bases lining up with TRBD1. The clonotype originates from a female donor in good health, enrolled as a control in a pregnancy study. The sample in question was peripheral blood, obtained in the third trimester of pregnancy. CDR3 region: CASSYGTGASYGYTF. CDR3 coding DNA: TGTGCCAGCAGTTACGGGACAGGGGCTAGCTATGGCTACACCTTC.